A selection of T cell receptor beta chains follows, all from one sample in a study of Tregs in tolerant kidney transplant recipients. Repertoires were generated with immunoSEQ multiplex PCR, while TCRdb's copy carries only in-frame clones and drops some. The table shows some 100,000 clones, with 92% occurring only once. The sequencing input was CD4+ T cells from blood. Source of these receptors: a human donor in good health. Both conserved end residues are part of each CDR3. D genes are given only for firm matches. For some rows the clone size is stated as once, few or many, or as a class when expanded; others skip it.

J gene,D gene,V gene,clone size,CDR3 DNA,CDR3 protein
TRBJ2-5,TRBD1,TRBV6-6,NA,TGTGCCAGCAGTTACTCACAGGGGCAAGAGACCCAGTACTTC,CASSYSQGQETQYF
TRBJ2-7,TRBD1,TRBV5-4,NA,TGTGCCAGCAGCTCCCAACAGGGGCGGTACGAGCAGTACTTC,CASSSQQGRYEQYF
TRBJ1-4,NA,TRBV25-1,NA,TGTGCCAGCAGTGAATTTGCAACTAATGAAAAACTGTTTTTT,CASSEFATNEKLFF
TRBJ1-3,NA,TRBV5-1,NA,TGCGCCAGCATGGTTATGCCTGGAAACACCATATATTTT,CASMVMPGNTIYF
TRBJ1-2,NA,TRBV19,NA,TGTGCCAGTAGCACGCTTTCGACGACAGGAGCACCTGGCTACACCTTC,CASSTLSTTGAPGYTF
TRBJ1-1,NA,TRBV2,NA,TGTGCCAGCAGAGCAGGGTGGCGGAACACTGAAGCTTTCTTT,CASRAGWRNTEAFF
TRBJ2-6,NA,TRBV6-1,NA,TGTGCTACGTCGTATGTCTCTGGGGCCAACGTCCTGACTTTC,CATSYVSGANVLTF
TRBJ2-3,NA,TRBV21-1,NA,TGTGCCAGCACCCTACTAGCGGGAGGTGCAGATACGCAGTATTTT,CASTLLAGGADTQYF
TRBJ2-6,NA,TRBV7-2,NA,TGTGCCAGCAGCTTCTGGGGGGCAGGTGGGGCCAACGTCCTGACTTTC,CASSFWGAGGANVLTF
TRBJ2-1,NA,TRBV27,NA,TGTGCCAGCGCCACGGGGCGGGTACTCTACAATGAGCAGTTCTTC,CASATGRVLYNEQFF
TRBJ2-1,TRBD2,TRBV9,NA,TGTGCCAGCAGCGTAAATAGCGGGAGGGCCTCCAATGAGCAGTTCTTC,CASSVNSGRASNEQFF
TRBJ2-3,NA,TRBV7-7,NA,TGTGCCAGCAGCCCGTCCGGGACCCGCACAGATACGCAGTATTTT,CASSPSGTRTDTQYF
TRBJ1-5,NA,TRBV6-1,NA,TGTGCCAGCAGTGACAGGTTGGGGCAGCCCCAGCATTTT,CASSDRLGQPQHF
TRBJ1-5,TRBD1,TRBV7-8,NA,TGTGCCAGCAGCGCATTCCGGGACAGGGAAGGGAAAGGCAATCAGCCCCAGCATTTT,CASSAFRDREGKGNQPQHF
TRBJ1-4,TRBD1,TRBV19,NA,TGTGCCAGTACTCCCGGAGGACAGGGTGTTGGAAAACTGTTTTTT,CASTPGGQGVGKLFF
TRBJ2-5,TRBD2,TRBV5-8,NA,TGTGCCAGCAGCTTGGGTCGGACTAGCGGGGGTCTAGAGACCCAGTACTTC,CASSLGRTSGGLETQYF
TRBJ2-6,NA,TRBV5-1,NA,TGCGCCAGCAGCTTGGCTGCAGGGGCTGGGGCCAACGTCCTGACTTTC,CASSLAAGAGANVLTF
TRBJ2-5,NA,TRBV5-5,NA,TGTGCCAGCAGCTTCTGGGCGTCGGACAGCGCGGAGACCCAGTACTTC,CASSFWASDSAETQYF
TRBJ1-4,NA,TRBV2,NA,TGTGCCAGCAATTTGGGGGGTGAAAAACTGTTTTTT,CASNLGGEKLFF
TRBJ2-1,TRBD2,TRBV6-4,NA,TGTGCCAGCAGTGTAGCTAGCGGGAGACCCTACAATGAGCAGTTCTTC,CASSVASGRPYNEQFF
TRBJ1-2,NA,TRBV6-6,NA,TGTGCCAGCAGCTATATTGACAGATTTAACTATGGCTACACCTTC,CASSYIDRFNYGYTF
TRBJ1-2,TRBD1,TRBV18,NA,TGTGCCAGCTCACTGGGACAGGTCTATGGCTACACCTTC,CASSLGQVYGYTF
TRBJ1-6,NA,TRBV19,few,TGTGCCAGTAGTATGAACAGTCGGATGAATAATTCACCCCTCCACTTT,CASSMNSRMNNSPLHF
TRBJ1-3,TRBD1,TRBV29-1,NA,TGCAGCGCGACAGGGGGGCCAAACACCATATATTTT,CSATGGPNTIYF
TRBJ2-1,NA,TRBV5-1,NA,TGCGCCAGCAGCTCAGCGGGTTCCGCCTACAATGAGCAGTTCTTC,CASSSAGSAYNEQFF
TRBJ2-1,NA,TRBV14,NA,TGTGCCAGCAGCGGGAAACTAGTCAATGAGCAGTTCTTC,CASSGKLVNEQFF
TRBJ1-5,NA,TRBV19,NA,TGTGCCAGTAGACCCCCTCGCACGCGGGATAATCAGCCCCAGCATTTT,CASRPPRTRDNQPQHF
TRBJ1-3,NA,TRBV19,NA,TGTGCCAGTAGTATAGATCGCCGCTCTGGAAACACCATATATTTT,CASSIDRRSGNTIYF
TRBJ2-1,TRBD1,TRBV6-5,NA,TGTGCCAGCAGCCGCGACAGGGCGGGTGAGCAGTTCTTC,CASSRDRAGEQFF
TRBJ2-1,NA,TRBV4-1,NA,TGCGCCAGCAGCCCGAGGGGGACCGACAATGAGCAGTTCTTC,CASSPRGTDNEQFF
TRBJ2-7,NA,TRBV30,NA,TGTGCCTGGAGGAATAGACAAACCTACGAGCAGTACTTC,CAWRNRQTYEQYF